In this sample, the clone carrying this T cell receptor beta chain turned up a few times. Its antigen is currently unknown. This record comes from a study of T cells in Graves' hyperthyroidism and ophthalmopathy. Overall study: Upon initial diagnosis and before any treatment, peripheral blood was collected. Whole-study results and caveats: The model predicted ophthalmopathy a median approximately six months before onset. Researchers found most expanded thyroid clonotypes above 0.001 in blood as well.

The CDR3 has 11 residues. Germline CDR1 SGHVS, CDR2 FQNEAQ. With 5 bases removed from V and 8 bases from J, the gap between germline ends came to 7 bases. On the basis of clinical symptoms, serum thyroxine and TRAb, thyroid ultrasound and orbital computed tomography, diagnoses were made. Using RNA transcripts as the source, TCR beta CDR3 regions were amplified. TCR CDR3 underwent first-round RT-PCR with the HTBI primer set. Each CDR3 protein gets one entry after TCRdb re-called the multiplex PCR reads with MiXCR. The table shows about 640,000 distinct CDR3 sequences, with under 25% occurring only once.

Input material: blood. The clonotype comes from a man aged 25-40 years with Graves' ophthalmopathy. This sequence joins TRBV7-8 and TRBJ2-1; D uncertain. The CDR3, as DNA: TGTGCCAGCAGCCCCAACTATGAGCAGTTCTTC. It is translated as CASSPNYEQFF.